This T cell receptor beta chain was observed in a study of blood T cell repertoires in COVID-19. Study overall: Specimens from acute and convalescent COVID-19 originated in the United States, Italy and Spain. Sample material is recorded as cDNA or gDNA derived from T cells, B-cell-depleted T cells, or PBMCs.

Original data processing: Scientists estimated how many nucleated cells there were by amplifying reference gene primers. This table comes from immunoSEQ multiplex PCR, and its TCRdb copy is limited to in-frame clones, with some not included. Clonal size and the V and J genes are those of that table, whereas D and trimming came from the DNA. The data contain approximately 50,000 clones, approximately 89% of them singletons. The CDR3 is made up of 14 amino acids. Trimming cost V 5 bases and J 7 bases; bases outside gene matches: 7. Germline V gene data show CDR1 as SEHNR and CDR2 as FQNEAQ (reference sequence).

This receptor was taken from a man between 60 and 70 years old with acute or convalescent COVID-19. The genes are TRBV7-9 and TRBJ2-1, with TRBD1 matching over 8 bases. Input material: peripheral blood. CDR3 amino acids: CASSLQNRGNEQFF. CDR3 DNA: TGTGCCAGCAGCCTACAGAACAGGGGGAATGAGCAGTTCTTC. Using reference TRBV7-9 and TRBJ2-1 for the parts outside the CDR3, the full variable domain is DTGVSQNPRHKITKRGQNVTFRCDPISEHNRLYWYRQTLGQGPEFLTYFQNEAQLEKSRLLSDRFSAERPKGSFSTLEIQRTEQGDSAMYLCASSLQNRGNEQFFGPGTRLTVL.